The clone carrying this T cell receptor (beta chain) is classed as large. This sample was taken from a study of immune characterization of retroperitoneal liposarcoma. CDR3 length equals 17 residues. V was pared by 3 bases and J by 1 base, with 7 bases of the junction left unmatched. CDR1 and CDR2 (germline): MNHNS, SASEGT. MiXCR was run by TCRdb on the PCR reads, yielding one entry per CDR3 protein. The data hold around 2,000 distinct CDR3 sequences, with 25% to 30% observed a single time. The TCR sequence derives from a female donor with retroperitoneal liposarcoma. The V and J genes are TRBV6-1 and TRBJ2-3, with TRBD2 identical over 10 bases. The sample consisted of tumor tissue. CDR3 residues: CASSDQPSGGGTDTQYF. CDR3 DNA sequence: TGTGCCAGCAGTGACCAACCCAGCGGGGGGGGCACAGATACGCAGTATTTT.